The next 8 T cell receptor beta chains were all read from a single sample in a study of tumor-infiltrating lymphocytes in primary liver carcinoma (dated by TCRdb to the late 2010s). Total RNA and DNA were co-extracted from about 19-30 mg of bulk tissue with the AllPrep DNA/RNA mini kit, without cell sorting. Sequencing instrument: Illumina HiSeq 2500. TCRbeta-specific cDNA was reverse-transcribed from 500 to 550 ng total RNA using a constant-region primer and ProtoScript II reverse transcriptase. The TCRbeta libraries were prepared through three rounds of nested multiplex PCR following a slightly modified ARM-PCR procedure. The first two PCR rounds used multiplex TRBV1-TRBV30 forward primers with a Cbeta reverse primer, each for 10 cycles. The raw public data were reprocessed by TCRdb itself: fastp quality trimming at Q25, MiXCR clonotype calling, in-frame beta chains only. Rows matching on CDR3 protein sequence are summarized as one entry with the most common DNA and genes. Counted in this sample were some 100,000 distinct CDR3 sequences; around two thirds of them appeared once. Around 12% of the sample is taken by the ten largest.

Sequencing used liver tumor tissue from sampling region 2. Read against the paper, the sample's cell subset or site label means: tumor region T2, inferior pole. The receptors shown here come from a woman aged 60-75 years with primary liver carcinoma and hepatitis B virus infection.

This clonotype has ten or more counts. This chain connects TRBV6-1 to TRBJ2-3; D is uncertain. Germline CDR1 MNHNS, CDR2 SASEGT. The V end was cut by 1 base, the J end by 2 bases, with 16 bases between. This CDR3 has 17 residues. CDR3 amino acids: CASSEGSAQIPTDTQYF. The CDR3 region has the DNA TGTGCCAGCAGTGAAGGTTCGGCCCAGATCCCCACAGATACGCAGTATTTT.

As regards this clonotype: The junction departs from the called germline gene at one end, perhaps through a read error. This chain joins TRBV28 and TRBJ2-7; D ambiguous. CDR3 length equals 15 residues. The germline gives CDR1 MDHEN, CDR2 SYDVKM. The CDR3, as DNA: TGTGCCAGCAACATACTAAGAGGAAGACTTTACGGGCAGTACTTC. The encoded protein is CASNILRGRLYGQYF. The whole variable domain, filled in from reference TRBV28 and TRBJ2-7, reads DVKVTQSSRYLVKRTGEKVFLECVQDMDHENMFWYRQDPGLGLRLIYFSYDVKMKEKGDIPEGYSVSREKKERFSLILESASTNQTSMYLCASNILRGRLYGQYFGPGTRLTVT.

Details on this clonotype: Being one base from a much bigger clone, this may be a read error. V gene TRBV28 combines with J gene TRBJ1-5; maybe TRBD1 (6 bases). The CDR3 loop spans 13 amino acids. Germline CDR1 MDHEN, CDR2 SYDVKM. Here the CDR3 reads CASRTGFNQHQHF. CDR3 DNA sequence: TGTGCCAGCAGAACAGGGTTTAATCAGCACCAGCATTTT.

This clonotype was seen at least ten times. This chain uses TRBV5-5 with TRBJ2-1, with 8 bases aligning to TRBD2. The CDR3 is 16 amino acids. Losses at the gene ends were 0 bases for V and 0 bases for J; bases not matched to a gene: 2. CDR1 and CDR2 from the germline V gene are SGHKS and YYEKEE (reference sequence). CDR3 bases: TGTGCCAGCAGCTTGGAGCGGGAGTACTCCTACAATGAGCAGTTCTTC. It codes for CASSLEREYSYNEQFF.

Of note for this clonotype: A single base separates this from a much larger clone, so it may be a read error. The chain joins TRBV4-1 to TRBJ1-6; TRBD1 matches 7 bases. The CDR3 totals 15 residues. Germline CDR1 is MGHRA and CDR2 is YSYEKL. As DNA, the CDR3 is TGCGCCAGCAGCCAAGAAAGACAGGGAAATTCACCCTTCCACTTT. Amino acids: CASSQERQGNSPFHF.

The sample holds one count of this clonotype. At one of its ends the junction is not consistent with the germline gene, which may arise from a read error. The chain employs TRBV12-3 or TRBV12-4 and TRBJ2-1, with 7 bases identical to TRBD2. This CDR3 has 15 residues. CDR3 amino acids: CTSRKTSVDYNEQIF. The CDR3 DNA is TGTACCAGCAGAAAAACTAGCGTGGACTACAATGAGCAGATCTTC.

Concerning this clonotype itself: A much larger clone differs by one base, so this may be a read error. This sequence joins TRBV5-6 and TRBJ1-3, with D unclear. This CDR3 comprises 15 residues. The germline V gene encodes CDR1 SGHDT and CDR2 YYEEEE. Trimming removed 3 bases at V and 0 bases at J, with 10 bases between. The CDR3 loop reads CASSSRIGSGNTIYF. The CDR3 nucleotides read TGTGCCAGCAGCTCTCGAATTGGCTCTGGAAACACCATATATTTT. Full variable domain (outside the CDR3, taken from reference TRBV5-6 and TRBJ1-3): DAGVTQSPTHLIKTRGQQVTLRCSPKSGHDTVSWYQQALGQGPQFIFQYYEEEERQRGNFPDRFSGHQFPNYSSELNVNALLLGDSALYLCASSSRIGSGNTIYFGEGSWLTVV.

Points on this clonotype: Relative to the germline gene, one junction end is altered; a read error may explain this. The J gene is TRBJ2-7, the V gene TRBV6-2 or TRBV6-3; D is perhaps TRBD1 or TRBD2 (7 bases each). CDR3 length: 16 residues. CDR1 and CDR2 (germline): MNHEY, SVGEGT. The CDR3 DNA follows: TGTGCCGGCAGTCCTGAGGGGGCGGGAGCGAAGTACGAGCAGTACTTC. The encoded protein is CAGSPEGAGAKYEQYF.